These 19 T cell receptor beta chains share one sample of origin, sequenced in a study of T-cell memory formation after mild COVID-19. TCRdb re-analysed the 5' RACE reads in MiXCR, keeping a single row per CDR3 protein. The sample has approximately 150,000 distinct CDR3 sequences, 15% to 20% seen once. Sequenced sample: PBMCs or a T cell subset sorted from them (not recorded which). Receptors were obtained from an adult woman who had mild COVID-19 (a few samples of this study predate the infection). Cell type and time point are not known.

This clonotype showed up many times. Compared with germline, one end of the junction differs, possibly owing to a read error. The chain combines TRBV4-3 with TRBJ2-1; TRBD2 is a possible D gene (5 bases). In germline, CDR1 is LGHNA, CDR2 YSLEER. The CDR3 is 12 residues long. Here the CDR3 DNA reads TGCGCCAGCAGCCAGGGTTCTAGCCGGCTGATCTTC. This sequence encodes CASSQGSSRLIF.

V and J are TRBV4-3 and TRBJ2-4, with D possibly TRBD2 on 6 matching bases. Germline CDR1 and CDR2: LGHNA and YSLEER. CDR3 length: 19 amino acids. V dropped 1 base and J dropped 1 base, with 20 bases sitting between them. This CDR3 reads CASSQAPGGTAGAKNIQYF. CDR3 DNA sequence: TGCGCCAGCAGCCAAGCCCCCGGGGGAACTGCCGGGGCCAAAAACATTCAGTACTTC.

This clonotype occurred a few times. The chain recombines TRBV5-5 with TRBJ2-7; the match to TRBD1 covers 7 bases. J lost 1 base, V lost 5 bases, and 9 bases had no gene match. The CDR3 extends over 15 amino acids. CDR1 is SGHKS and CDR2 is YYEKEE in the germline V gene (reference sequence). As DNA, the CDR3 is TGTGCCAGCAGGGGGTCTGGGGACAGTTCCTACGAGCAGTACTTC. Translating gives CASRGSGDSSYEQYF.

This sequence joins TRBV24-1 and TRBJ2-1; D is ambiguous. The V gene's germline CDR1 is KGHDR and CDR2 SFDVKD. CDR3 size: 13 residues. Deletions cut 8 bases from V and 7 bases from J, with 14 bases between. The CDR3 DNA reads TGTGCCACCACCGGTAGAGTGGGTAATGAGCAGTTCTTC. Protein product: CATTGRVGNEQFF.

The sample holds a few counts of this clonotype. This chain connects TRBV5-1 to TRBJ2-1; 11 positions match TRBD2. The CDR3 consists of 16 residues. Looked up from germline, CDR1 is SGHRS and CDR2 is YFSETQ. J lost 6 bases, V lost 4 bases, and 9 bases had no gene match. The CDR3 spells CASSPRVAGGGNEQFF. CDR3 nucleotide sequence: TGCGCCAGCAGCCCCCGGGTAGCGGGGGGGGGCAATGAGCAGTTCTTC.

This clonotype was counted between two and nine times. The V gene is TRBV24-1, the J gene TRBJ2-7, with D perhaps TRBD1 (5 bases). The CDR3 has 12 residues. V lost 3 bases and J lost 3, with 5 bases in between. CDR1 is KGHDR and CDR2 is SFDVKD in the germline V gene. The CDR3: CATSDQGYEQYF. Written as DNA, the CDR3 is TGTGCCACCAGTGATCAGGGCTACGAGCAGTACTTC.

This chain uses TRBV12-3 or TRBV12-4 with TRBJ2-5; TRBD2 agrees at 9 bases. CDR3 length: 15 amino acids. Trimming took 3 bases from V and 5 from J; bases not matched to a gene: 7. CDR3 nucleotide sequence: TGTGCCAGCAGTTTCAGTCTAGCGGGGCCTGAGACCCAGTACTTC. Its protein product is CASSFSLAGPETQYF.

This clonotype was seen more than once but under ten times. The rearrangement joins TRBV5-1 to TRBJ1-4; 7 bases align to TRBD1. Unmatched junction bases numbered 8, after V lost 4 bases and J lost 8 bases. The germline CDR1 and CDR2 sequences are SGHRS and YFSETQ. There are 14 residues in the CDR3. The CDR3, as DNA: TGCGCCAGCAGCCACGACAGGGTGAAGGAAAAACTGTTTTTT. It translates to CASSHDRVKEKLFF.

This clonotype was detected a few times. The CDR3 bases are TGTGCCAGCGGGCGGGAGGAGCGGAATGAGCAGTTCTTC. Translated, it gives CASGREERNEQFF. V and J are TRBV7-9 and TRBJ2-1; 8 nucleotides match TRBD2. The germline CDR1 and CDR2 sequences are SEHNR and FQNEAQ (reference sequence). The CDR3 loop spans 13 amino acids. Trimming at V came to 8 bases and at J to 7 bases, leaving 7 bases not matched to a gene. Full variable domain (rest looked up from reference TRBV7-9 and TRBJ2-1): DTGVSQNPRHKITKRGQNVTFRCDPISEHNRLYWYRQTLGQGPEFLTYFQNEAQLEKSRLLSDRFSAERPKGSFSTLEIQRTEQGDSAMYLCASGREERNEQFFGPGTRLTVL.

This clonotype was counted between two and nine times. This chain links TRBV4-2 with TRBJ2-7, with 9 bases identical to TRBD1. CDR3 length equals 15 residues. Germline trimming cut 0 bases from V and 2 bases from J; bases unmatched to any gene: 2. CDR1 is LGHNA, CDR2 YNFKEQ, per germline. CDR3: CASSQEGDRAYEQYF. CDR3 sequence (DNA): TGTGCCAGCAGCCAAGAAGGGGACAGGGCCTACGAGCAGTACTTC.

The J gene is TRBJ2-2, the V gene TRBV6-2 or TRBV6-3; 7 positions agree with TRBD2. V lost 2 bases to trimming and J lost 2 bases; unmatched junction nucleotides: 5. The CDR3 consists of 16 residues. Germline V gene data show CDR1 as MNHEY and CDR2 as SVGEGT. The CDR3: CASSYSQRDNTGELFF. CDR3 bases: TGTGCCAGCAGTTACAGCCAGCGGGACAACACCGGGGAGCTGTTTTTT.

This rearrangement joins TRBV7-3 to TRBJ2-7; TRBD2 might be the D (6 bases). CDR3 size: 14 residues. CDR1 is SGHTA and CDR2 is FQGTGA in the germline V gene. With 2 bases removed from V and 7 bases from J, the gap between germline ends came to 15 bases. DNA of the CDR3: TGTGCCAGCAGCTTATCCCCCCTTGGGGGGGAGCAGTACTTC. This encodes CASSLSPLGGEQYF. The complete variable domain, with remaining parts taken from reference TRBV7-3 and TRBJ2-7, reads GAGVSQTPSNKVTEKGKYVELRCDPISGHTALYWYRQSLGQGPEFLIYFQGTGAADDSGLPNDRFFAVRPEGSVSTLKIQRTERGDSAVYLCASSLSPLGGEQYFGPGTRLTVT.

This clonotype was seen a handful of times. This sequence joins TRBV7-8 and TRBJ1-3, with TRBD1 identical over 9 bases. J lost 2 bases, V lost 0 bases, and 2 bases had no gene match. The CDR3 is 16 residues long. Germline V gene lookup returns CDR1 SGHVS and CDR2 FQNEAQ. As DNA, the CDR3 is TGTGCCAGCAGCTTAGCGGGACAGGGAACTGGAAACACCATATATTTT. Protein product: CASSLAGQGTGNTIYF.

The table lists this clonotype with a few counts. The rearrangement links TRBV5-1 to TRBJ2-7; 9 nucleotides match TRBD2. Germline V gives CDR1 SGHRS, CDR2 YFSETQ. This CDR3 comprises 16 residues. Trimming cost V 6 bases and J 2 bases; bases outside gene matches: 12. CDR3 in DNA: TGCGCCAGCAAAGGGGGAGCTAGCGGGGCACCCTACGAGCAGTACTTC. Protein: CASKGGASGAPYEQYF. The whole variable domain, filled in from reference TRBV5-1 and TRBJ2-7, reads KAGVTQTPRYLIKTRGQQVTLSCSPISGHRSVSWYQQTPGQGLQFLFEYFSETQRNKGNFPGRFSGRQFSNSRSEMNVSTLELGDSALYLCASKGGASGAPYEQYFGPGTRLTVT.

This clonotype has just a few counts. Here the CDR3 reads CASSRQGEGETQYF. CDR3 nucleotide sequence: TGCGCCAGCAGCCGACAGGGTGAGGGAGAGACCCAGTACTTC. The chain carries TRBV5-1 and TRBJ2-5; 7 bases are a match to TRBD1. Germline CDR1 is SGHRS and CDR2 is YFSETQ. This CDR3 spans 14 amino acids. Trimming cost V 4 bases and J 4 bases; bases outside gene matches: 7.

This clonotype has just a few counts. The chain combines TRBV20-1 with TRBJ2-5; 7 nucleotides match TRBD1. V lost 4 bases, J lost 4 bases, and 6 bases stayed unmatched. The CDR3 is 13 residues long. CDR1 is DFQATT, CDR2 SNEGSKA, per germline (reference sequence). In nucleotides, the CDR3 is TGCAGTGCTATACAGGGGAAGGGAGAGACCCAGTACTTC. Its protein product is CSAIQGKGETQYF.

The chain employs TRBV4-1 and TRBJ2-7; no reliable D call. Germline V gene data show CDR1 as MGHRA and CDR2 as YSYEKL. This CDR3 has 13 residues. Trimming stripped 2 bases from V and 6 bases from J, with 11 bases between. This chain's CDR3 is CASSQRIWGEQYF. DNA for the CDR3: TGCGCCAGCAGCCAAAGGATATGGGGCGAGCAGTACTTC.

Only a few counts were recorded for this clonotype. The rearrangement uses TRBV7-2 and TRBJ1-6; no clear D gene. Germline V gene lookup returns CDR1 SGHTA and CDR2 FQGNSA. The length of the CDR3 is 15 residues. The V end lost 4 bases, the J end lost 2 bases, and 9 bases lay between the germline ends. CDR3 region: CASSSTATYNSPLHF. The CDR3 DNA follows: TGTGCCAGCAGCTCGACGGCGACCTATAATTCACCCCTCCACTTT.

This clonotype was detected only a few times. DNA for the CDR3: TGTGCCAGCAGCGGACACGCGGACCTCGGCTACACCTTC. Protein: CASSGHADLGYTF. This chain joins TRBV9 and TRBJ1-2; D unresolved. Trimming pared 3 bases from V and 8 bases from J, leaving 14 bases between. This CDR3 comprises 13 residues. The germline V gene encodes CDR1 SGDLS and CDR2 YYNGEE.